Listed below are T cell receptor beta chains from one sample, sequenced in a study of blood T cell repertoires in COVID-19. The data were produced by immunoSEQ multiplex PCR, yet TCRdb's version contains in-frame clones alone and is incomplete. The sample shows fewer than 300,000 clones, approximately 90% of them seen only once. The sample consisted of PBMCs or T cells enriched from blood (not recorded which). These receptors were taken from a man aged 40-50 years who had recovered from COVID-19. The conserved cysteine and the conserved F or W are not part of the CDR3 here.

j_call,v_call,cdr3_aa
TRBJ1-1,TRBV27,ASSSPARGHPEDTEAF
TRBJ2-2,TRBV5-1,ASSLAVVMGSGGELF
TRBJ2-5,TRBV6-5,ASSYGAIQETQY
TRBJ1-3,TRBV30,AWSVREFSTIY
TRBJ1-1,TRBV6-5,ASTRTGSNTEAF
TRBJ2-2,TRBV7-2,ASSLSNRGSNTGELF
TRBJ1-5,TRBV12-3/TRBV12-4,AIGSSQSQPQH
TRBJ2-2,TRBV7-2,ASSLGRTGNTGELF
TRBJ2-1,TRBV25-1,ASSEMGSGRYNEQF
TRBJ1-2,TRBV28,ASRLGQGNYGYT
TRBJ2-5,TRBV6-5,ASSYSIRETQY
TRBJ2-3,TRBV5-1,ASSWAGDGTDTQY
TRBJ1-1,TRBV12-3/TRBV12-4,ASSYQGLTEAF
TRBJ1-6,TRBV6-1,ASSATSPGTGGHYNSPLH
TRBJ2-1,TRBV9,ASSVGGLAGVGYNEQF
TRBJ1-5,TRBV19,ASSTRTGTSNQPQH
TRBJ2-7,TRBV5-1,ASSGTGGNGEQY
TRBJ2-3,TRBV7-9,ASSSRGVVKGHRSDTQY
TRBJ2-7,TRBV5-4,ASSSGSGSVYEQY
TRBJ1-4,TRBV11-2,ASSPSTGNNEKLF
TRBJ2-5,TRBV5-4,ASSSGTAKETQY
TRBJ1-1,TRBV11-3,ASNEGGTGAF
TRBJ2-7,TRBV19,ASSIAGGYEQY
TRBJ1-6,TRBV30,AWSVGQGANSPLH
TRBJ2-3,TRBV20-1,SASVLAASTDTQY
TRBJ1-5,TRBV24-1,ATSDRGSNQPQH
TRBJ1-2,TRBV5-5,ASEQGRYGYT
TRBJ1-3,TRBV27,ASSLWSRGKSSGNTIY
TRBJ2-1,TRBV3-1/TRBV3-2,ASSRGRGDKQF
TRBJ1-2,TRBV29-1,SVDEDRHRNYGYT
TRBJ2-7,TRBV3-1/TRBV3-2,ASSQAQVYEQY
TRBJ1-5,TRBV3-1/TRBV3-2,ASSQGQSNQPQH
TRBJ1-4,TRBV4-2,ASSQEEQAAWGEKLF
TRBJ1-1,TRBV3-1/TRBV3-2,ASSQGQGPEAF
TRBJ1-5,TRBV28,ASSSLGRTGALQPQH
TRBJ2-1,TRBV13,ASSLGQGTHNEQF
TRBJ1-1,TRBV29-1,SELRQGGHANTEAF
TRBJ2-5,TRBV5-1,ASKPGGQNQETQY
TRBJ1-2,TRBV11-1,AHETGEKAGYT
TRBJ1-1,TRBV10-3,AISGPGTGVRAF